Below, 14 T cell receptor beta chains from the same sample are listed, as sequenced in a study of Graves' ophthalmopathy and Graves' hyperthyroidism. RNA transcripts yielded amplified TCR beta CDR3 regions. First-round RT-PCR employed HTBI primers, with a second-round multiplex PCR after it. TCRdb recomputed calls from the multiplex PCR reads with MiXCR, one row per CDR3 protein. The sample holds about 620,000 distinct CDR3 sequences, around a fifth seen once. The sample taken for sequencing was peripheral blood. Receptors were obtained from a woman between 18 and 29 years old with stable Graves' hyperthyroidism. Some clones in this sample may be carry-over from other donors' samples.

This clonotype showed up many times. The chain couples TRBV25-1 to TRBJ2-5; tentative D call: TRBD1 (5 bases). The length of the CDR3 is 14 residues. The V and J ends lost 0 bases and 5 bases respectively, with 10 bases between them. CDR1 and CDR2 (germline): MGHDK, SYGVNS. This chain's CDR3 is CASSEYSRVETQYF. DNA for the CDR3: TGTGCCAGCAGTGAATATAGCAGGGTGGAGACCCAGTACTTC.

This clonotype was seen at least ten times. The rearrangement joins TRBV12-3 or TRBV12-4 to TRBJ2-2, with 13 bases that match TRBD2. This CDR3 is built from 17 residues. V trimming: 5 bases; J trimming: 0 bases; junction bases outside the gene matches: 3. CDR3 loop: CASSPGLAGANTGELFF. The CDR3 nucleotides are TGTGCCAGCAGTCCAGGACTAGCGGGGGCGAACACCGGGGAGCTGTTTTTT.

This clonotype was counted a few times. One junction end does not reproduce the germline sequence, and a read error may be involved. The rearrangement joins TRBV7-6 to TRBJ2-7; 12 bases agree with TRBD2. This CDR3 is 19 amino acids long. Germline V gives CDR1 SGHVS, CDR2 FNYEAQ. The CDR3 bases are TGTGCTAGCAGCTTAGGAGCACTAGCGGGAGGTACCAACTCCTACGAGCAGTACTTC. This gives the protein CASSLGALAGGTNSYEQYF.

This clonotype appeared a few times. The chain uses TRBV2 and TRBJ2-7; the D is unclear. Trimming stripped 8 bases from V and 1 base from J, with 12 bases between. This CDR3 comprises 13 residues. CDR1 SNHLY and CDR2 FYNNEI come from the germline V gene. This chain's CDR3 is CASGKTRSYEQYF. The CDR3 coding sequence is TGTGCCAGCGGAAAGACCCGGTCCTACGAGCAGTACTTC.

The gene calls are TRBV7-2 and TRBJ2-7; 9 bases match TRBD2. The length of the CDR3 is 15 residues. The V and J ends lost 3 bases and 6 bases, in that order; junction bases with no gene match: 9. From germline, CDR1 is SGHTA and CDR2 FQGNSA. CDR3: CASSFRGLAPLEQYF. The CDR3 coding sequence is TGTGCCAGCAGCTTCCGGGGACTAGCCCCCCTCGAGCAGTACTTC.

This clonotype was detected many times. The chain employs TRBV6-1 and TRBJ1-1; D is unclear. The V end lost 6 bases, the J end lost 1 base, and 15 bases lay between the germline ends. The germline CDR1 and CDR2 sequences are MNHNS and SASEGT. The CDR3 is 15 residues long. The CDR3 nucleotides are TGTGCCAGCAGGCCAACCCCCTCGGAGAACACTGAAGCTTTCTTT. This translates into CASRPTPSENTEAFF.

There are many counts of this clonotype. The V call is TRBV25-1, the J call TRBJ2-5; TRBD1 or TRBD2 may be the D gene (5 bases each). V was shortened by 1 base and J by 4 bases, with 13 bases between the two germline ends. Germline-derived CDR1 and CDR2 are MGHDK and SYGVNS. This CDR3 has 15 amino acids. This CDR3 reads CASSESPGPGETQYF. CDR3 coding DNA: TGTGCCAGCAGTGAATCCCCGGGACCCGGAGAGACCCAGTACTTC. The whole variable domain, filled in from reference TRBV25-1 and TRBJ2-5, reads EADIYQTPRYLVIGTGKKITLECSQTMGHDKMYWYQQDPGMELHLIHYSYGVNSTEKGDLSSESTVSRIRTEHFPLTLESARPSHTSQYLCASSESPGPGETQYFGPGTRLLVL.

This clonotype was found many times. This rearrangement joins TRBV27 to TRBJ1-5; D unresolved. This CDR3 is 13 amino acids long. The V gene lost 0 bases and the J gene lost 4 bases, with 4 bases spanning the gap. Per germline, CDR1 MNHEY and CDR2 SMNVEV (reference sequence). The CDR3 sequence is CASSLSLNQPQHF. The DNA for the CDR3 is TGTGCCAGCAGTTTATCGTTAAATCAGCCCCAGCATTTT.

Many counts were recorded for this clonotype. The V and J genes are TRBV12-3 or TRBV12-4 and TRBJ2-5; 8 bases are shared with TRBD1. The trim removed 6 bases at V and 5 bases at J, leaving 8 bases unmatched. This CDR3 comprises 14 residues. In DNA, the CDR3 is TGTGCCAGCAGCGGACAGGGTATCGCGGAGACCCAGTACTTC. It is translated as CASSGQGIAETQYF.

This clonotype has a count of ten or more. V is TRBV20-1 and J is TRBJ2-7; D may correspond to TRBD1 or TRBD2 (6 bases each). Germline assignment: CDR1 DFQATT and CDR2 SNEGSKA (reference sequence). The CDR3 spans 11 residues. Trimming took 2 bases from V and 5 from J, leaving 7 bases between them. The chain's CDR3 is CSARRGDEQYF. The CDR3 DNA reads TGCAGTGCTAGAAGGGGGGACGAGCAGTACTTC.

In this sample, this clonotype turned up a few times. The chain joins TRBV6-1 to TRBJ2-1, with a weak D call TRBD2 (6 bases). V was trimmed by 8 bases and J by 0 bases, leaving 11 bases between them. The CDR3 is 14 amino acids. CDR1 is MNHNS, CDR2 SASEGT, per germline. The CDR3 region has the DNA TGTGCCAGCCACACACTAGCCTCCTACAATGAGCAGTTCTTC. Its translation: CASHTLASYNEQFF.

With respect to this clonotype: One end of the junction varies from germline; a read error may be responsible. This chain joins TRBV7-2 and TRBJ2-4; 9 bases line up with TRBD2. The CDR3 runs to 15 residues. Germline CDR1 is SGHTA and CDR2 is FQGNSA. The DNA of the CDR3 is TGTGCCAGCAGCTCGCGGGGGGGAGCCAAAAACATTAAGTACTTC. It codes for CASSSRGGAKNIKYF.

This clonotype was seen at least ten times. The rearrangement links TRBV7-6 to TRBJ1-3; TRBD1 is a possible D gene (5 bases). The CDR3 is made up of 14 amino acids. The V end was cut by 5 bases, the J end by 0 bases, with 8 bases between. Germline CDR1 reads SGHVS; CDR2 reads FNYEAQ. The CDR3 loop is CASSPTASGNTIYF. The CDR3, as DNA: TGTGCCAGCAGCCCGACAGCCTCTGGAAACACCATATATTTT.

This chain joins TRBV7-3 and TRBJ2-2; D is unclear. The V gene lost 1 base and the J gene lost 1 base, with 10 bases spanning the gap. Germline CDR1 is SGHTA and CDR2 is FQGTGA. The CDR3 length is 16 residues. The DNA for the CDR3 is TGTGCCAGCAGCTTAAAGTCGCTGGTGAACACCGGGGAGCTGTTTTTT. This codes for CASSLKSLVNTGELFF. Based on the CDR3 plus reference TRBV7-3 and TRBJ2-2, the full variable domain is GAGVSQTPSNKVTEKGKYVELRCDPISGHTALYWYRQSLGQGPEFLIYFQGTGAADDSGLPNDRFFAVRPEGSVSTLKIQRTERGDSAVYLCASSLKSLVNTGELFFGEGSRLTVL.